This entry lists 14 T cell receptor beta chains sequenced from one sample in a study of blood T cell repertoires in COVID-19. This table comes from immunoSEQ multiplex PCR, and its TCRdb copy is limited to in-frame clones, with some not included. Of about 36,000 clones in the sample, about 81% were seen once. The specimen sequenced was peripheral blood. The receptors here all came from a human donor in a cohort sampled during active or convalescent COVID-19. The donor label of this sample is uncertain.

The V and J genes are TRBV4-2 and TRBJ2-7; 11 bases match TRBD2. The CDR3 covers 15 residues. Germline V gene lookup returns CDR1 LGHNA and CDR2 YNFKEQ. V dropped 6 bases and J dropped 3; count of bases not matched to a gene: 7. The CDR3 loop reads CASSPDGTSGYEQYF. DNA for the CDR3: TGTGCCAGCAGTCCTGATGGGACTAGCGGCTACGAGCAGTACTTC.

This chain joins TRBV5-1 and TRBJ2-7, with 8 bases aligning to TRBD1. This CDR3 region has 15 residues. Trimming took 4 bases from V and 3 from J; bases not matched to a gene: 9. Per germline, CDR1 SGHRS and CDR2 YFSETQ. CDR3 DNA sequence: TGCGCCAGCAGCCTGGCGGCGACAGGGGACTACGAGCAGTACTTC. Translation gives CASSLAATGDYEQYF.

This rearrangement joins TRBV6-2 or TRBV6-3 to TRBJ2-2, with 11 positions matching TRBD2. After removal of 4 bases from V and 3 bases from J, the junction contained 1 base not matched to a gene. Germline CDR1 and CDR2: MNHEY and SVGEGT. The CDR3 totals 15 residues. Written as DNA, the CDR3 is TGTGCCAGCAGTTTTAGCGGGGGGGACACCGGGGAGCTGTTTTTT. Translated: CASSFSGGDTGELFF.

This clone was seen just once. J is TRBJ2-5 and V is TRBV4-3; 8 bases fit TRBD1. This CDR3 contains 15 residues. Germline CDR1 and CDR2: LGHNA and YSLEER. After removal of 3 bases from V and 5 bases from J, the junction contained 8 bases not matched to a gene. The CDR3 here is CASSHNRGTGETQYF. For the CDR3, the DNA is TGCGCCAGCAGCCACAACAGGGGGACCGGGGAGACCCAGTACTTC.

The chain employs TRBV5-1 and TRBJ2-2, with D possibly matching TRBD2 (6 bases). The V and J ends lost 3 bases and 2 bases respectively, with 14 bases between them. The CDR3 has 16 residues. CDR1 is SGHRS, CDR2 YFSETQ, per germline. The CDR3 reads CASSSDLAINTGELFF. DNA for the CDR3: TGCGCCAGCAGCTCGGATCTAGCGATCAACACCGGGGAGCTGTTTTTT. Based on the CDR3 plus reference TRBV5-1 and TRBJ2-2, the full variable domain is KAGVTQTPRYLIKTRGQQVTLSCSPISGHRSVSWYQQTPGQGLQFLFEYFSETQRNKGNFPGRFSGRQFSNSRSEMNVSTLELGDSALYLCASSSDLAINTGELFFGEGSRLTVL.

This chain's CDR3 is CASSLGQGVAYEQYF. The CDR3 DNA reads TGTGCCAGCAGCTTAGGGCAGGGGGTGGCCTACGAGCAGTACTTC. The J gene is TRBJ2-7, the V gene TRBV7-6; TRBD1 aligns across 7 bases. This CDR3 region has 15 residues. V dropped 1 base and J dropped 2; count of bases not matched to a gene: 5. Germline assignment: CDR1 SGHVS and CDR2 FNYEAQ. Together with reference TRBV7-6 and TRBJ2-7, the CDR3 gives the full variable domain: GAGVSQSPRYKVTKRGQDVALRCDPISGHVSLYWYRQALGQGPEFLTYFNYEAQQDKSGLPNDRFSAERPEGSISTLTIQRTEQRDSAMYRCASSLGQGVAYEQYFGPGTRLTVT.

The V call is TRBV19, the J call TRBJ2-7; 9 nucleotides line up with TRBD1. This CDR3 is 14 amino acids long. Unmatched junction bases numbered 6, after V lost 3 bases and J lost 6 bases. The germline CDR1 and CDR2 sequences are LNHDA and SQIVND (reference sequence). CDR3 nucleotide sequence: TGTGCCAGTAGTATGACAGGGGGGAGAAGCGAGCAGTACTTC. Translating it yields CASSMTGGRSEQYF.

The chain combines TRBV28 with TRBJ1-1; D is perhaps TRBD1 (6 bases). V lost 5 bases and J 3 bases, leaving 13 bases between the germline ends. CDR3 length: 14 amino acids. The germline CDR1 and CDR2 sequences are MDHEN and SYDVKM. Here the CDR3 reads CASSPSGGHTEAFF. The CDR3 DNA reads TGTGCCAGCAGTCCCTCCGGGGGGCACACTGAAGCTTTCTTT.

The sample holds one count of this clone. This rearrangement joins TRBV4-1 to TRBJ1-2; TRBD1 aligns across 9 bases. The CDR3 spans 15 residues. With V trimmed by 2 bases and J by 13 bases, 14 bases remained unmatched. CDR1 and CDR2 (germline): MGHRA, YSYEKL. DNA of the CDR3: TGCGCCAGCAGCCAACCCGGGACAGGGCGGCCCGAGGGCACCTTC. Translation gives CASSQPGTGRPEGTF.

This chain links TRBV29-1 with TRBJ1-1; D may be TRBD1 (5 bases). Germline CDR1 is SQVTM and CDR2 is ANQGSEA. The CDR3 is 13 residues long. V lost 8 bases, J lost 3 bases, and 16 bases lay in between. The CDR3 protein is CSRRGGRYTEAFF. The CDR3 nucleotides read TGCAGCCGGAGGGGTGGCAGGTACACTGAAGCTTTCTTT. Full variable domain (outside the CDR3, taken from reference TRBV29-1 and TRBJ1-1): SAVISQKPSRDICQRGTSLTIQCQVDSQVTMMFWYRQQPGQSLTLIATANQGSEATYESGFVIDKFPISRPNLTFSTLTVSNMSPEDSSIYLCSRRGGRYTEAFFGQGTRLTVV.

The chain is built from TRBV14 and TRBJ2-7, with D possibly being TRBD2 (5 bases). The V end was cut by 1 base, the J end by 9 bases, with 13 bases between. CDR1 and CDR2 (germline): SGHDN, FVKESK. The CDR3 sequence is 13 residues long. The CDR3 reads CASSQGGLRGQYF. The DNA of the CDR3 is TGTGCCAGCAGCCAAGGCGGCCTTCGGGGGCAGTACTTC.

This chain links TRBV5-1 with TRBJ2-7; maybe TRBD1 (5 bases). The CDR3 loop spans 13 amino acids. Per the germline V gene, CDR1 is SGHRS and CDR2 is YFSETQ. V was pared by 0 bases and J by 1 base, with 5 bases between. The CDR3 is CASSLGQSYEQYF. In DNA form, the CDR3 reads TGCGCCAGCAGCTTGGGACAGTCCTACGAGCAGTACTTC.

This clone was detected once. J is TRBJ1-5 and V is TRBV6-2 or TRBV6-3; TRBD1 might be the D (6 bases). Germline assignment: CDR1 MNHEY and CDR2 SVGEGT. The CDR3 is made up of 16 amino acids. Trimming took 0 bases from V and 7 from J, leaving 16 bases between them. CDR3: CASSYSRGGAGQPQHF. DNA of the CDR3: TGTGCCAGCAGTTACTCACGGGGGGGGGCCGGGCAGCCCCAGCATTTT.

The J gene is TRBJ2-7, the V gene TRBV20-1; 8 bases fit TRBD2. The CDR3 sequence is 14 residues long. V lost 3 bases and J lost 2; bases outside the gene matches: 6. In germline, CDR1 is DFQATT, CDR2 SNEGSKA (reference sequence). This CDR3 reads CSASVSGRTYEQYF. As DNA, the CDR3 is TGCAGTGCTAGTGTAAGCGGGAGAACCTACGAGCAGTACTTC.